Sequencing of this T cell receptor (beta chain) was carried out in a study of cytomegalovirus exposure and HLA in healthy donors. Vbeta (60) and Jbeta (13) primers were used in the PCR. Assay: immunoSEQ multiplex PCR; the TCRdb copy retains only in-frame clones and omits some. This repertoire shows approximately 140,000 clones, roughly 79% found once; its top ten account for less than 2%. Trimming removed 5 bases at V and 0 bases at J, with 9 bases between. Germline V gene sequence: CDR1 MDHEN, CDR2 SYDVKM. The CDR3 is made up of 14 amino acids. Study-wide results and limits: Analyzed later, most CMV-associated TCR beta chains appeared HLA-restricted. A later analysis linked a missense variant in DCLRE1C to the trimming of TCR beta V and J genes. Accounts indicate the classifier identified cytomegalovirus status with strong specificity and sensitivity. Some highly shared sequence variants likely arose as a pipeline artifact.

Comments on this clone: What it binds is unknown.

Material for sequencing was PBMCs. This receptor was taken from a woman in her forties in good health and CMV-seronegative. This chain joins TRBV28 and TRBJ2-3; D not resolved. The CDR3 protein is CASSKWASTDTQYF. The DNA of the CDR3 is TGTGCCAGCAGTAAGTGGGCTAGCACAGATACGCAGTATTTT. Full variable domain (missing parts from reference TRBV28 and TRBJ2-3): DVKVTQSSRYLVKRTGEKVFLECVQDMDHENMFWYRQDPGLGLRLIYFSYDVKMKEKGDIPEGYSVSREKKERFSLILESASTNQTSMYLCASSKWASTDTQYFGPGTRLTVL.